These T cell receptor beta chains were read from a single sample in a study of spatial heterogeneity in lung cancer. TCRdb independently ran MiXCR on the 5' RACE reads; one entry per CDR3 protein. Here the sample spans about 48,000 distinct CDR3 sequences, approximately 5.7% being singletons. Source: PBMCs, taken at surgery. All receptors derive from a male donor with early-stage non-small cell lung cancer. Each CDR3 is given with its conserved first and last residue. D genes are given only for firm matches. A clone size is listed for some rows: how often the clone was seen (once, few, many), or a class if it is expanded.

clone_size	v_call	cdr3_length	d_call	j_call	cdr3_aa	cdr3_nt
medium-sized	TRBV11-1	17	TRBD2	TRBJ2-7	CASSLIPAGGPLYEQYF	TGTGCCAGCAGCTTAATACCAGCGGGAGGGCCTCTCTACGAGCAGTACTTC
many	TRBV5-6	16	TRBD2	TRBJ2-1	CASSSLSGRDYNEQFF	TGTGCCAGCAGCTCCCTTAGCGGGAGGGATTACAATGAGCAGTTCTTC
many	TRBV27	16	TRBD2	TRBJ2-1	CASSGPSGRQYNEQFF	TGTGCCAGCAGCGGGCCTAGCGGGAGGCAATACAATGAGCAGTTCTTC
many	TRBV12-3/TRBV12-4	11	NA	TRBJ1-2	CASSYREGYTF	TGTGCCAGCAGTTACAGGGAAGGCTACACCTTC
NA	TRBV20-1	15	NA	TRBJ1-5	CSARNPVSSNQPQHF	TGCAGTGCTAGGAACCCCGTTTCCAGCAATCAGCCCCAGCATTTT
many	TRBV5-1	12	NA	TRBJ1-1	CASSLIGRKAFF	TGCGCCAGCAGCTTGATTGGGCGAAAAGCTTTCTTT
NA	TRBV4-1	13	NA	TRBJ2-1	CASSRILVAEQFF	TGCGCCAGCAGCCGGATACTAGTGGCTGAGCAGTTCTTC
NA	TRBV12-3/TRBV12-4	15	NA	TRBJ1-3	CASSPTRARGNTIYF	TGTGCCAGCAGCCCGACCCGGGCGAGGGGAAACACCATATATTTT
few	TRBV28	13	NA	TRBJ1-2	CASSPPRLYGYTF	TGTGCCAGCAGTCCTCCGCGTCTCTATGGCTACACCTTC
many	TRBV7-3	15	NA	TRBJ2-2	CASSLRPGHTGELFF	TGTGCCAGCAGCTTACGTCCAGGGCACACCGGGGAGCTGTTTTTT
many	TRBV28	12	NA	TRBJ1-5	CASTMGGQPQHF	TGTGCCAGCACCATGGGTGGTCAGCCCCAGCATTTT
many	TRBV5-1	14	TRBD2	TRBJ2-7	CASTLGGSAYEQYF	TGCGCCAGCACTTTGGGGGGGAGTGCCTACGAGCAGTACTTC